A single TCR beta chain is shown here with its context. The data stem from a study of cytomegalovirus exposure and HLA in healthy donors. Profiling relied on immunoSEQ multiplex PCR, and the TCRdb table lists in-frame clones only, not all of them. The sample records around 130,000 clones, roughly 90% being singletons. This TCR derives from a man aged 30 to 39 in good health and CMV-seronegative. What was sequenced was PBMCs.

The CDR3 DNA reads as TGTGCCAGCAGCTTTAACACCGGGACTGAAGCTTTCTTT. Encoded protein: CASSFNTGTEAFF. The chain combines TRBV7-7 with TRBJ1-1; no definite D call. Trimming cost V 3 bases and J 5 bases, with 10 bases left between them. Germline V gives CDR1 SSHAT, CDR2 FNYEAQ (reference sequence). The CDR3 is 13 residues long.